The 12 T cell receptor beta chains below were found in one sample sequenced in a study of blood T cells in healthy people across ages. A second PCR, run for roughly 7 to 12 cycles, used a sample-barcoded 5' primer plus a J-beta primer mix. TCRdb used MiXCR to reprocess the 5' RACE reads, holding one entry per CDR3 protein. The sample yields about 1,500,000 distinct CDR3 sequences, about 28% seen once. The material sequenced was blood. The receptors shown here come from a young woman in good health.

Regarding this clonotype: A much larger clonotype is one base distant, so this may be a read error. This chain connects TRBV10-3 to TRBJ2-7, with 7 bases matching TRBD1. The CDR3 has 14 residues. Germline V gene lookup returns CDR1 ENHRY and CDR2 SYGVKD. The junction had 8 bases not matched to a gene; V was cut back by 2 bases and J by 7 bases. CDR3 DNA sequence: TGTGCCATCAGTGAGGACAGGGTGGGGAATGAGCAGTACTTC. It specifies CAISEDRVGNEQYF.

Comment on this clonotype: This may arise from a read error, as a much more abundant clone is one base away. The J gene is TRBJ2-1, the V gene TRBV6-4; D may be TRBD2 (5 bases). The germline V gene encodes CDR1 MRHNA and CDR2 SNTAGT. Between the trimmed V and J ends, which lost 4 bases and 7 bases, there was a span of 20 bases. This CDR3 spans 16 amino acids. As DNA, the CDR3 is TGTGCCAGCAGTGGACCGGGCGAGGGTTTAATGAATGAGCAGTTCTTC. This codes for CASSGPGEGLMNEQFF.

Many counts were recorded for this clonotype. The chain recombines TRBV20-1 with TRBJ1-2; TRBD1 is a possible D gene (5 bases). This CDR3 is 15 amino acids long. The germline CDR1 and CDR2 sequences are DFQATT and SNEGSKA (reference sequence). The ends were cut back, 3 bases at V and 0 bases at J, with 14 bases in the middle. CDR3 amino acids: CSARFGQTTNYGYTF. The CDR3 DNA is TGCAGTGCTAGGTTTGGACAAACTACTAACTATGGCTACACCTTC.

This clonotype occurred many times. This chain connects TRBV6-2 or TRBV6-3 to TRBJ2-7; possibly TRBD1 for D (6 bases). Per the germline V gene, CDR1 is MNHEY and CDR2 is SVGEGT. Trimming cost V 4 bases and J 0 bases, with 10 bases left between them. The CDR3 is 14 residues long. In DNA form, the CDR3 reads TGTGCCAGCAGTTCCGCGACAGGCTCCTACGAGCAGTACTTC. Amino acid sequence: CASSSATGSYEQYF.

Of note for this clonotype: One end of the junction fails to match germline, which may point to a read error. V gene TRBV12-3 or TRBV12-4 combines with J gene TRBJ2-2, with D maybe TRBD2 (5 bases). CDR3 length: 13 residues. CDR3 in DNA: TGTGCCAGCACTTTAGGGAGTGCCGGGGAGCTGTTTTTT. Protein product: CASTLGSAGELFF.

This chain uses TRBV24-1 with TRBJ2-5, with D unclear. V was cut by 4 bases and J by 1 base, with 9 bases left in between. The germline gives CDR1 KGHDR, CDR2 SFDVKD. This CDR3 has 14 amino acids. The CDR3 sequence is CATSEGRGQETQYF. The CDR3 DNA follows: TGTGCCACCAGTGAGGGCAGAGGCCAAGAGACCCAGTACTTC.

Worth noting for this clonotype: Being one base from a much bigger clone, this may be a read error. J is TRBJ2-1 and V is TRBV4-1, with 7 bases lining up with TRBD2. The CDR3 is 17 amino acids. Per germline, CDR1 MGHRA and CDR2 YSYEKL. The J segment lost 4 bases and the V segment lost 4 bases, leaving 13 bases of the junction unmatched. The CDR3 sequence: CASSRDLARGFYNEQFF. As DNA, the CDR3 is TGCGCCAGCAGCCGAGATCTGGCGCGGGGGTTTTACAATGAGCAGTTCTTC.

This clonotype was found a few times. The chain recombines TRBV10-3 with TRBJ2-5; 14 bases fit TRBD2. Losses at the gene ends were 3 bases for V and 11 bases for J; bases not matched to a gene: 17. The V gene's germline CDR1 is ENHRY and CDR2 SYGVKD. This CDR3 has 18 residues. The DNA of the CDR3 is TGTGCCATCAGTGACCCAGGACTAGCGGGGGGCCGAAACAATGAGCAGTACTTC. It specifies CAISDPGLAGGRNNEQYF.

The rearrangement joins TRBV7-2 to TRBJ2-4; D is possibly TRBD2 (6 bases). V dropped 1 base and J dropped 13 bases, with 14 bases sitting between them. The CDR3 has 13 amino acids. Germline assignment: CDR1 SGHTA and CDR2 FQGNSA. For the CDR3, the DNA is TGTGCCAGCAGCTTAGACTTCTCGGGGGAGCAGTACTTC. Residues: CASSLDFSGEQYF.

As to this clonotype: One junction end does not reproduce the germline sequence, and a read error may be involved. V usage is TRBV28 and J usage is TRBJ2-4, with 7 bases lining up with TRBD1. The V gene's germline CDR1 is MDHEN and CDR2 SYDVKM. CDR3 length: 14 residues. The CDR3 is CAGSLEGASNIQYF. The CDR3 coding sequence is TGTGCCGGCAGTTTAGAGGGGGCTAGCAACATTCAGTACTTC.

This clonotype came up many times. J is TRBJ2-5 and V is TRBV5-4; TRBD2 agrees at 9 bases. This CDR3 has 16 residues. Looked up from germline, CDR1 is SGHNT and CDR2 is YYREEE (reference sequence). The trim removed 6 bases at V and 3 bases at J, leaving 12 bases unmatched. The CDR3 DNA follows: TGTGCCAGCACGGCCAGCGGGGGGCAACCAGAAGAGACCCAGTACTTC. Its protein is CASTASGGQPEETQYF.

This clonotype was counted at least ten times. V is TRBV15 and J is TRBJ2-1, with a tentative D call TRBD1 (6 bases). Germline V gives CDR1 LNHNV, CDR2 YYDKDF (reference sequence). Deletions cut 8 bases from V and 2 bases from J, with 10 bases between. This CDR3 is built from 13 residues. CDR3 DNA sequence: TGTGCCACCGGACAGACGACCTACAATGAGCAGTTCTTC. Residues: CATGQTTYNEQFF. Supplemented by reference TRBV15 and TRBJ2-1, the full variable domain reads DAMVIQNPRYQVTQFGKPVTLSCSQTLNHNVMYWYQQKSSQAPKLLFHYYDKDFNNEADTPDNFQSRRPNTSFCFLDIRSPGLGDTAMYLCATGQTTYNEQFFGPGTRLTVL.